This T cell receptor (beta chain) was recorded in a study of cytomegalovirus exposure and HLA in healthy donors. V lost 0 bases to trimming and J lost 1 base, with 12 bases between them. The CDR3 spans 16 residues. Germline V gene data show CDR1 as SGHVS and CDR2 as FQNEAQ. Those who donated were healthy bone marrow donors. Primers included in the PCR were 60 Vbeta and 13 Jbeta primers. The table came from immunoSEQ multiplex PCR; TCRdb's copy has only in-frame clones and leaves some out. This sample's table has about 62,000 clones. The chain is built from TRBV7-8 and TRBJ1-1; TRBD1 might be the D (5 bases). The receptor was isolated from a man aged 30 to 45 in good health and CMV-seropositive. Sequencing was carried out using PBMCs. The CDR3 here is CASSLAPRQQNTEAFF. The DNA for the CDR3 is TGTGCCAGCAGCTTAGCCCCCCGACAGCAGAACACTGAAGCTTTCTTT.